This T cell receptor beta chain was identified during a study of OX40 agonist ivuxolimab in advanced cancers. To note about this clone: At the DNA level, this CDR3 is encoded by other sequences in the same sample as well.

Trimming shortened V by 0 bases and J by 7 bases, and 8 bases separated the two germline ends. CDR1 is SGHRS and CDR2 is YFSETQ in the germline V gene. The CDR3 spans 13 residues. TCRdb's copy holds only in-frame clones and misses some; the assay was immunoSEQ multiplex PCR. The sample yields some 95,000 clones, 70% to 85% seen once. The receptor comes from an adult with an advanced solid tumor such as melanoma, head and neck, liver or kidney cancer. Specimen: CD4+ or CD8+ T cells sorted from blood, collected in a trial of the OX40 agonist ivuxolimab. This chain uses TRBV5-1 with TRBJ1-5, with D possibly being TRBD1 (5 bases). In nucleotides, the CDR3 is TGCGCCAGCAGCTTGGCCGGGGGGCAGCCCCAGCATTTT. Amino acids: CASSLAGGQPQHF.